The TCR beta chain under discussion was sequenced for a study of cytomegalovirus exposure and HLA in healthy donors. Both 60 Vbeta primers and 13 Jbeta primers went into the PCR. Measured with immunoSEQ multiplex PCR; TCRdb has only the in-frame clones, and not every one. The sample lists about 150,000 clones, 70% to 90% occurring once. There are 15 residues in the CDR3. Germline assignment: CDR1 MRHNA and CDR2 SNTAGT. After removal of 6 bases from V and 1 base from J, the junction contained 5 bases not matched to a gene. The chain joins TRBV6-4 to TRBJ1-1; 10 bases are shared with TRBD1. The sample consisted of PBMCs. The TCR was taken from a young woman in good health and CMV-seronegative. CDR3 in amino acids: CASSPRTGGNTEAFF. The CDR3 bases are TGTGCCAGCAGCCCAAGGACAGGGGGGAACACTGAAGCTTTCTTT.